The clone carrying this TCR beta chain was seen more than once but under ten times. V was shortened by 0 bases and J by 0 bases, with 12 bases between the two germline ends. The CDR3 is made up of 16 amino acids. Germline assignment: CDR1 ENHRY and CDR2 SYGVKD. Original handling: The assay estimated nucleated cells by amplifying reference gene primers. Sequenced by immunoSEQ multiplex PCR; TCRdb stores in-frame clones only, minus some. That table gives V, J and clone size, and the DNA gave D and trimming. Of about 100,000 clones in the sample, more than 75% are singletons; the top ten hold about 16%. The data derive from a study of blood T cell repertoires in COVID-19. Whole-study context: Some COVID-19 samples were acute and others convalescent; all came from the United States, Italy and Spain. The analysed material was cDNA or gDNA that came from T cells, B-cell-depleted T cells, or PBMCs.

The origin of this receptor is a man in his fifties with acute or convalescent COVID-19. Material for sequencing was peripheral blood. The rearrangement uses TRBV10-3 and TRBJ2-7; maybe TRBD2 (7 bases). Here the CDR3 DNA reads TGTGCCATCAGTGAGTCGACGGGGGGCGCCTCCTACGAGCAGTACTTC. Its protein is CAISESTGGASYEQYF.